This T cell receptor (beta chain) was sequenced during a study of OX40 agonist ivuxolimab in advanced cancers. Whole-study results and caveats: A proportion of nonresponders additionally exhibited low normalized T-cell clonal expansion.

With 0 bases clipped from V and 10 bases from J, the junction kept 11 bases outside the gene matches. Germline CDR1 reads MNHGY; CDR2 reads SAAAGT. The CDR3 is 16 residues long. Any history of autoimmune disease or systemic immunosuppression disqualified patients. Method: immunoSEQ multiplex PCR; TCRdb's copy keeps in-frame clones and lacks some. The table shows about 69,000 clones, with nearly 90% occurring only once. As regards this clone: Its antigen is unknown.

The TCR comes from an adult with an advanced solid tumor such as melanoma, head and neck, liver or kidney cancer. Sequenced here: CD4+ or CD8+ T cells sorted from blood, sampled in a trial of the OX40 agonist ivuxolimab. The chain couples TRBV6-8 to TRBJ2-1; TRBD2 matches at 8 bases. The CDR3: CASSYSETGGPSEQFF. DNA of the CDR3: TGTGCCAGCAGTTACTCGGAAACGGGAGGGCCTAGCGAGCAGTTCTTC.